These T cell receptor beta chains were read from a single sample in a study of neoadjuvant anti-PD-1 for oral cavity cancer. The assay was immunoSEQ multiplex PCR, and TCRdb's table has in-frame clones only and misses some. This sample has some 40,000 clones, with around 38% found just once. Sequencing was performed on tumor tissue, taken after nivolumab (anti-PD-1) treatment. These receptors were taken from a person aged 40 to 85 with oral cavity squamous cell carcinoma. CDR3s include the opening cysteine and the closing phenylalanine or tryptophan. Fields, in order: V gene, J gene, CDR3 protein.

>TRBV19|TRBJ1-3
CASSMGGSSGNTIYF
>TRBV9|TRBJ2-2
CASSVAGSGELFF
>TRBV7-2|TRBJ1-4
CASSLRVREKLFF
>TRBV5-1|TRBJ1-4
CASSSQGNEKLFF
>TRBV9|TRBJ1-1
CASSVQGSGTEAFF
>TRBV13|TRBJ1-5
CASSSGDSNQPQHF
>TRBV30|TRBJ1-3
CAWSSSFGNTIYF
>TRBV28|TRBJ1-1
CASSQALSSRGEAFF
>TRBV5-1|TRBJ2-7
CASSITSGSYEQYF
>TRBV10-3|TRBJ1-1
CAISEGQGAPAAFF
>TRBV11-2|TRBJ2-7
CASSLPPGGLLEQYF
>TRBV30|TRBJ2-3
CAWSMGLAADTQYF
>TRBV27|TRBJ1-4
CASSFSGTGLEKLFF
>TRBV7-9|TRBJ1-1
CASSYGQGGQNTEAFF
>TRBV4-2|TRBJ2-1
CASSQEGGQGAGNEQFF
>TRBV29-1|TRBJ2-7
CSVPGGSSYEQYF
>TRBV6-5|TRBJ2-7
CASSGQGGSVEYF
>TRBV27|TRBJ1-5
CASSPRTGSLNQPQHF
>TRBV7-9|TRBJ2-5
CASSLNGNQETQYF
>TRBV5-1|TRBJ1-2
CASSFGTDNYGYTF
>TRBV5-4|TRBJ2-2
CAMKARTGELFF
>TRBV7-9|TRBJ1-2
CASSLEGQHGYTF
>TRBV5-6|TRBJ1-1
CASSLLGGGRTEAFF
>TRBV7-3|TRBJ1-2
CASSPGPGHGYTF